The next 31 T cell receptor beta chains were all read from a single sample in a study of T cells in Graves' hyperthyroidism and ophthalmopathy. The investigators amplified TCR beta CDR3 regions from RNA transcripts. HTBI primers drove first-round RT-PCR of the TCR CDR3. MiXCR was run by TCRdb on the multiplex PCR reads, yielding one entry per CDR3 protein. The sample has about 350,000 distinct CDR3 sequences, about 15% seen once. Sequencing used blood. Receptor source: a woman between 25 and 40 years old with Graves' hyperthyroidism.

This clonotype was picked up many times. The chain links TRBV27 to TRBJ1-5; D perhaps matches TRBD1 (5 bases). The germline V gene encodes CDR1 MNHEY and CDR2 SMNVEV (reference sequence). This CDR3 has 15 residues. The V end lost 5 bases, the J end lost 0 bases, and 11 bases lay between the germline ends. CDR3 nucleotide sequence: TGTGCCAGCAGTGACAGAATATATAGCAATCAGCCCCAGCATTTT. Its protein is CASSDRIYSNQPQHF.

This clonotype has ten or more counts. The chain couples TRBV20-1 to TRBJ2-1; unclear D gene. The germline CDR1 and CDR2 sequences are DFQATT and SNEGSKA (reference sequence). The length of the CDR3 is 12 residues. Trimming cost V 5 bases and J 10 bases, with 15 bases left between them. Here the CDR3 reads CSASLRKDEQFF. CDR3 DNA: TGCAGTGCTTCCCTCCGGAAGGACGAGCAGTTCTTC.

In this sample, this clonotype turned up many times. The chain joins TRBV12-3 or TRBV12-4 to TRBJ2-7; tentatively, D is TRBD1 (5 bases). This CDR3 spans 14 amino acids. Trimming shortened V by 5 bases and J by 3 bases, and 14 bases separated the two germline ends. As DNA, the CDR3 is TGTGCCAGCAGTCCGAACCGACAGAACTACGAGCAGTACTTC. This gives the protein CASSPNRQNYEQYF.

This clonotype has only a few counts. The chain is built from TRBV9 and TRBJ2-5; D ambiguous. Germline lookup yields CDR1 SGDLS and CDR2 YYNGEE. V shed 3 bases and J shed 7 bases, with 10 bases lying between them. The CDR3 is 12 amino acids. The CDR3 nucleotides are TGTGCCAGCAGCGGAAAGCCAGGGACCCAGTACTTC. Translated, it gives CASSGKPGTQYF. Using reference TRBV9 and TRBJ2-5 for the parts outside the CDR3, the full variable domain is DSGVTQTPKHLITATGQRVTLRCSPRSGDLSVYWYQQSLDQGLQFLIQYYNGEERAKGNILERFSAQQFPDLHSELNLSSLELGDSALYFCASSGKPGTQYFGPGTRLLVL.

This clonotype turned up a few times. The chain joins TRBV15 to TRBJ1-1, with TRBD1 as a possible D gene (6 bases). The germline gives CDR1 LNHNV, CDR2 YYDKDF (reference sequence). The germline V and J ends were trimmed by 5 bases and 1 base, with 23 bases remaining between them. This CDR3 spans 18 amino acids. CDR3 DNA: TGTGCCACCAGCCCGCAACCAGGGGCTTCGAGAGGGAACACTGAAGCTTTCTTT. This codes for CATSPQPGASRGNTEAFF.

At least ten counts were recorded for this clonotype. The V call is TRBV10-3, the J call TRBJ2-7; 9 bases are shared with TRBD1. Germline CDR1 ENHRY, CDR2 SYGVKD. With 5 bases clipped from V and 2 bases from J, the junction kept 4 bases outside the gene matches. CDR3 size: 14 residues. CDR3 coding DNA: TGTGCCATCAGTACGGGACAGGGTCCCTACGAGCAGTACTTC. Encoded protein: CAISTGQGPYEQYF.

This clonotype was recorded at least ten times. J is TRBJ1-2 and V is TRBV28, with 11 positions matching TRBD1. Unmatched junction bases numbered 3, after V lost 2 bases and J lost 4 bases. There are 15 residues in the CDR3. CDR1 MDHEN and CDR2 SYDVKM come from the germline V gene. CDR3 in amino acids: CASSLRTGGGYGYTF. DNA of the CDR3: TGTGCCAGCAGTTTAAGGACAGGGGGCGGCTATGGCTACACCTTC.

The rearrangement links TRBV5-1 to TRBJ2-1, with D tentatively TRBD2 (6 bases). The CDR3 is made up of 16 amino acids. The V gene lost 0 bases and the J gene lost 8 bases, with 18 bases spanning the gap. Looked up from germline, CDR1 is SGHRS and CDR2 is YFSETQ. CDR3 in amino acids: CASSLVSGLDDDEQFF. CDR3 sequence (DNA): TGCGCCAGCAGCTTGGTATCGGGACTGGACGATGATGAGCAGTTCTTC.

This clonotype was found many times. Germline is not matched at one junction end, which may reflect a read error. This sequence joins TRBV7-7 and TRBJ2-7; 10 nucleotides match TRBD1. Germline lookup yields CDR1 SSHAT and CDR2 FNYEAQ (reference sequence). This CDR3 comprises 14 residues. CDR3 DNA: TGTGCTAGCAGCGAGGGACAGGGGTCCTACGAGCAGTACTTC. Encoded protein: CASSEGQGSYEQYF.

The chain has TRBV18 and TRBJ2-6; D ambiguous. V was pared by 6 bases and J by 5 bases, with 11 bases between. Germline V gene sequence: CDR1 KGHSH, CDR2 LQKENI. This CDR3 is 14 amino acids long. The CDR3 reads CASSVSSRANVLTF. The CDR3 coding sequence is TGTGCCAGCTCTGTCTCGAGTAGGGCCAACGTCCTGACTTTC.

The sample holds many counts of this clonotype. This rearrangement joins TRBV27 to TRBJ2-1; D remains ambiguous. Trimming pared 5 bases from V and 5 bases from J, leaving 10 bases between. The CDR3 length is 13 residues. Per germline, CDR1 MNHEY and CDR2 SMNVEV (reference sequence). CDR3 residues: CASSPYQNNEQFF. The CDR3 DNA reads as TGTGCCAGCAGTCCCTACCAGAACAATGAGCAGTTCTTC.

The table lists this clonotype with a few counts. The V gene is TRBV18, the J gene TRBJ1-1; TRBD1 might be the D (5 bases). This CDR3 has 15 residues. Germline V gene sequence: CDR1 KGHSH, CDR2 LQKENI. Between the trimmed V and J ends, which lost 2 bases and 4 bases, there was a span of 14 bases. CDR3 region: CASSPAGGGSTEAFF. Written as DNA, the CDR3 is TGTGCCAGCTCACCAGCGGGGGGTGGGAGCACTGAAGCTTTCTTT.

Ten or more counts support this clonotype. V gene TRBV20-1 combines with J gene TRBJ2-3, with 11 bases aligning to TRBD2. This CDR3 has 16 amino acids. With 0 bases clipped from V and 2 bases from J, the junction kept 4 bases outside the gene matches. The V gene's germline CDR1 is DFQATT and CDR2 SNEGSKA (reference sequence). The CDR3 bases are TGCAGTGCTAGAGATCCGACTAGCGGGGTCACAGATACGCAGTATTTT. Its translation: CSARDPTSGVTDTQYF.

This clonotype showed up many times. The genes are TRBV7-9 and TRBJ1-1; unclear D gene. Per the germline V gene, CDR1 is SEHNR and CDR2 is FQNEAQ (reference sequence). The CDR3 is 13 amino acids. V was pared by 6 bases and J by 3 bases, with 11 bases between. CDR3 in amino acids: CASRSALDTEAFF. The CDR3 nucleotides read TGTGCCAGCAGATCTGCCCTGGACACTGAAGCTTTCTTT.

The sample holds a few counts of this clonotype. This chain uses TRBV7-2 with TRBJ1-5; D unresolved. This CDR3 region has 15 residues. V lost 5 bases and J lost 6, with 17 bases in between. Germline V CDR1 and CDR2: SGHTA, FQGNSA. The CDR3 nucleotides read TGTGCCAGCAGCCCCGAGACGGTTTATGGTCAGCCCCAGCATTTT. Residues: CASSPETVYGQPQHF. The full variable domain, in which reference TRBV7-2 and TRBJ1-5 provide the parts outside the CDR3, is GAGVSQSPSNKVTEKGKDVELRCDPISGHTALYWYRQSLGQGLEFLIYFQGNSAPDKSGLPSDRFSAERTGGSVSTLTIQRTQQEDSAVYLCASSPETVYGQPQHFGDGTRLSIL.

The V gene is TRBV5-4, the J gene TRBJ1-1; no firm D call. With 4 bases removed from V and 0 bases from J, the gap between germline ends came to 13 bases. The CDR3 runs to 15 residues. Germline CDR1 reads SGHNT; CDR2 reads YYREEE (reference sequence). The CDR3 loop is CASSPGLQVNTEAFF. CDR3 in DNA: TGTGCCAGCAGCCCTGGTTTACAAGTGAACACTGAAGCTTTCTTT.

The chain carries TRBV7-3 and TRBJ2-2; D is uncertain. The CDR3 contains 13 residues. V gave up 3 bases and J gave up 6 bases, with 8 bases separating them. Germline values: CDR1 SGHTA, CDR2 FQGTGA. The CDR3 DNA reads TGTGCCAGCAGCTTGATGCTATCCGGGGAGCTGTTTTTT. This sequence encodes CASSLMLSGELFF.

This rearrangement joins TRBV30 to TRBJ1-2, with TRBD1 as a possible D gene (5 bases). Deletions cut 0 bases from V and 14 bases from J, with 19 bases between. Looked up from germline, CDR1 is GTSNPN and CDR2 is SVGIG (reference sequence). The CDR3 is 13 residues long. CDR3 residues: CAWSVLAGQQQTF. The CDR3 DNA reads as TGTGCCTGGAGTGTACTCGCGGGGCAGCAACAAACCTTC.

The rearrangement uses TRBV9 and TRBJ2-1; TRBD1 matches 10 bases. J lost 6 bases, V lost 5 bases, and 23 bases had no gene match. The germline gives CDR1 SGDLS, CDR2 YYNGEE. This CDR3 contains 20 residues. The CDR3 DNA reads as TGTGCCAGCAGTCGTAGCCCGGGACAGGGGACCTATGGGAGGCCCAATGAGCAGTTCTTC. It yields the protein CASSRSPGQGTYGRPNEQFF.

The genes are TRBV28 and TRBJ2-7; 10 bases map to TRBD2. Trimming cost V 2 bases and J 5 bases; bases outside gene matches: 6. Germline CDR1 reads MDHEN; CDR2 reads SYDVKM. The CDR3 runs 15 residues. CDR3 amino acids: CASSLLAGELDEQYF. Here the CDR3 DNA reads TGTGCCAGCAGTTTACTAGCGGGAGAACTGGACGAGCAGTACTTC.

This clonotype was seen only a few times. V gene TRBV28 combines with J gene TRBJ1-4; 8 nucleotides match TRBD1. Trimming at V came to 6 bases and at J to 8 bases, leaving 14 bases not matched to a gene. This CDR3 is built from 16 residues. CDR1 is MDHEN, CDR2 SYDVKM, per germline. In DNA form, the CDR3 reads TGTGCCAGCAGCTCCCTGCCCAGGGGGCGCCAGGAAAAACTGTTTTTT. It specifies CASSSLPRGRQEKLFF. Looking up the rest from reference TRBV28 and TRBJ1-4 gives the full variable domain: DVKVTQSSRYLVKRTGEKVFLECVQDMDHENMFWYRQDPGLGLRLIYFSYDVKMKEKGDIPEGYSVSREKKERFSLILESASTNQTSMYLCASSSLPRGRQEKLFFGSGTQLSVL.

The rearrangement links TRBV5-1 to TRBJ1-1, with TRBD1 as a possible D gene (5 bases). Germline lookup yields CDR1 SGHRS and CDR2 YFSETQ. Trimming took 10 bases from V and 8 from J, leaving 12 bases between them. This CDR3 is built from 10 residues. The CDR3 DNA sequence: TGCGCCCTTTCGGGGGTAGAAGCTTTCTTT. Protein sequence: CALSGVEAFF.

This clonotype occurred a few times. The rearrangement links TRBV6-2 or TRBV6-3 to TRBJ2-3, with D possibly TRBD1 on 5 matching bases. The CDR3 length is 15 residues. The V gene lost 2 bases and the J gene lost 6 bases, with 15 bases spanning the gap. Germline V gene sequence: CDR1 MNHEY, CDR2 SVGEGT. CDR3: CASSYGDSPVDTQYF. The CDR3 DNA is TGTGCCAGCAGTTACGGCGACAGCCCAGTGGATACGCAGTATTTT.

This clonotype was observed a handful of times. The chain combines TRBV11-2 with TRBJ2-7, with D possibly TRBD2 on 6 matching bases. V shed 0 bases and J shed 5 bases, with 20 bases lying between them. This CDR3 is 17 amino acids long. From germline, CDR1 is SGHAT and CDR2 FQNNGV. CDR3 amino acids: CASSLDPGRAGKDEQYF. The DNA of the CDR3 is TGTGCCAGCAGCTTAGATCCGGGTCGGGCGGGAAAGGACGAGCAGTACTTC. Full variable domain (rest looked up from reference TRBV11-2 and TRBJ2-7): EAGVAQSPRYKIIEKRQSVAFWCNPISGHATLYWYQQILGQGPKLLIQFQNNGVVDDSQLPKDRFSAERLKGVDSTLKIQPAKLEDSAVYLCASSLDPGRAGKDEQYFGPGTRLTVT.

This clonotype was counted a few times. V usage is TRBV5-1 and J usage is TRBJ2-1; TRBD2 matches at 10 bases. Germline-derived CDR1 and CDR2 are SGHRS and YFSETQ. V shed 5 bases, J shed 5 bases, and the junction held 7 bases outside the gene matches. This CDR3 contains 15 residues. Written as DNA, the CDR3 is TGCGCCAGCAGGTGGGGTCTAGCGGGAGACAATGAGCAGTTCTTC. Amino acids: CASRWGLAGDNEQFF.

This clonotype was detected many times. V usage is TRBV12-3 or TRBV12-4 and J usage is TRBJ1-1; tentative D call: TRBD1 (5 bases). Trimming pared 5 bases from V and 3 bases from J, leaving 13 bases between. The CDR3 is made up of 14 amino acids. DNA of the CDR3: TGTGCCAGCAGTGCCGGGACTTCATACACTGAAGCTTTCTTT. Residues: CASSAGTSYTEAFF.

Only a few counts were recorded for this clonotype. The chain combines TRBV18 with TRBJ1-2; possibly TRBD1 for D (6 bases). Germline values: CDR1 KGHSH, CDR2 LQKENI. The CDR3 is 14 amino acids. V was trimmed by 6 bases and J by 1 base, leaving 12 bases between them. CDR3 coding DNA: TGTGCCAGCTCCCCCGAGGGGGTTAACTATGGCTACACCTTC. Translated: CASSPEGVNYGYTF.

This clonotype was seen a handful of times. J is TRBJ2-2 and V is TRBV19, with 9 bases identical to TRBD1. This CDR3 has 14 residues. Per the germline V gene, CDR1 is LNHDA and CDR2 is SQIVND (reference sequence). V shed 8 bases, J shed 6 bases, and the junction held 7 bases outside the gene matches. This chain's CDR3 is CASGQGNEPGELFF. For the CDR3, the DNA is TGTGCCAGTGGACAGGGGAACGAACCCGGGGAGCTGTTTTTT.

This clonotype was seen repeatedly, ten times or more. This chain links TRBV29-1 with TRBJ2-7; D remains ambiguous. Trimming cost V 7 bases and J 6 bases, with 19 bases left between them. The germline V gene encodes CDR1 SQVTM and CDR2 ANQGSEA. The CDR3 length is 13 residues. The chain's CDR3 is CSGMASSGGEQYF. CDR3 nucleotide sequence: TGCAGCGGGATGGCGAGCTCAGGTGGCGAGCAGTACTTC.

This clonotype was counted only a few times. The rearrangement joins TRBV10-2 to TRBJ1-1, with D perhaps matching TRBD1 (6 bases). CDR1 WSHSY and CDR2 SAAADI come from the germline V gene. The CDR3 length is 13 residues. Trimming stripped 8 bases from V and 1 base from J, with 11 bases between. The CDR3 reads CASRGQWNTEAFF. The DNA for the CDR3 is TGCGCCAGCCGTGGACAGTGGAACACTGAAGCTTTCTTT.

CDR3 sequence reads: CASRHSGREQFF. In DNA form, the CDR3 reads TGTGCCAGCAGGCATAGCGGGAGGGAGCAGTTCTTC. This sequence joins TRBV6-1 and TRBJ2-1; 10 bases are shared with TRBD2. J was trimmed by 10 bases and V by 6 bases; bases with no gene match: 3. The CDR3 length is 12 residues. Germline loops: CDR1 MNHNS, CDR2 SASEGT.